The rows below give T cell receptor beta chains drawn from one sample of a study of regulatory T cells in long-lasting Graves disease. A single record per CDR3 protein comes from TCRdb applying MiXCR to the multiplex PCR reads. Of 550,000 to 600,000 distinct CDR3 sequences in the sample, 16% were seen once. The sample also formed part of further work on T cells in Graves' hyperthyroidism and ophthalmopathy.

The sample consisted of peripheral blood mononuclear cells (PBMCs), taken at new diagnosis, from a patient treated with antithyroid drugs. All receptors derive from a man between 18 and 35 years old with Graves disease. CDR3s include the opening cysteine and the closing phenylalanine or tryptophan.

TRBJ2-1 | TRBV2 | CASSEVVATSSYNEQFF
TRBJ2-1 | TRBV7-2 | CASSLRREGDEQFF
TRBJ2-1 | TRBV29-1 | CSVGAGGPEQFF
TRBJ2-3 | TRBV6-1 | CASRGSVGATDTQYF
TRBJ2-1 | TRBV6-5 | CASSYGDEQFF
TRBJ1-1 | TRBV6-1 | CASSDPDREAFF
TRBJ1-1 | TRBV11-3 | CASSSPLEAFF
TRBJ1-1 | TRBV12-3/TRBV12-4 | CASSLAPRGGTEAFF
TRBJ2-6 | TRBV9 | CASSAPGQSLAGANVLTF
TRBJ2-3 | TRBV20-1 | CSASRQNTDTQYF
TRBJ2-1 | TRBV11-2 | CASRGTRSYNEQFF
TRBJ2-3 | TRBV7-9 | CATGGLAGADTQYF
TRBJ1-5 | TRBV28 | CASSTEGWRNQPQHF
TRBJ2-1 | TRBV5-6 | CASLTAVGSVFF
TRBJ2-1 | TRBV6-5 | CASSYSRGAAPNGQFF
TRBJ2-1 | TRBV29-1 | CSVEGREGLDEQFF
TRBJ1-5 | TRBV24-1 | CATAKGVNNQPQHF
TRBJ1-5 | TRBV2 | CASTPKAGQPQHF
TRBJ1-5 | TRBV19 | CASIRQGGGNQPQHF
TRBJ2-2 | TRBV6-2/TRBV6-3 | CASSPWTDSEVAGELFF
TRBJ2-7 | TRBV28 | CASSSGRMSYEQYF
TRBJ1-5 | TRBV2 | CASSGLSNQPQHF
TRBJ1-5 | TRBV27 | CASTTDRDQPQHF